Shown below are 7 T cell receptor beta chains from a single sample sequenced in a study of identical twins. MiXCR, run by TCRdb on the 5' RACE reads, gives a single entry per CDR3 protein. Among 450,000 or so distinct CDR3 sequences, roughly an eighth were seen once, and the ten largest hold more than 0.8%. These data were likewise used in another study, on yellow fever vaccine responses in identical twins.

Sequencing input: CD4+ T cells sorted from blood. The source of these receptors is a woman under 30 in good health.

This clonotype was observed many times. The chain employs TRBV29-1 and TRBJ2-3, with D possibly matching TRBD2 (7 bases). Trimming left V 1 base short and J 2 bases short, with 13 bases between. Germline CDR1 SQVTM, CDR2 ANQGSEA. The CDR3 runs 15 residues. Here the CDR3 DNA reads TGCAGCGTTGAAGGGGGGGGGCTCAACACAGATACGCAGTATTTT. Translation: CSVEGGGLNTDTQYF.

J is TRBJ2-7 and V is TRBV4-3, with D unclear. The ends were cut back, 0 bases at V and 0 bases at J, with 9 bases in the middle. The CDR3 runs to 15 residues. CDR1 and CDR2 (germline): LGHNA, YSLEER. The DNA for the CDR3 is TGCGCCAGCAGCCAAGATAGGGCTAGCTCCTACGAGCAGTACTTC. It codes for CASSQDRASSYEQYF.

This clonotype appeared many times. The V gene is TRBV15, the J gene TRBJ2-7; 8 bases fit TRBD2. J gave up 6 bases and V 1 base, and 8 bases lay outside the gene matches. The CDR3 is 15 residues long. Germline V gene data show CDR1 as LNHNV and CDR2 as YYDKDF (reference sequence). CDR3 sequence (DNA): TGTGCCACCAGCAGAGCAACCCCGGGACTAGTCGAGCAGTACTTC. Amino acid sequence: CATSRATPGLVEQYF.

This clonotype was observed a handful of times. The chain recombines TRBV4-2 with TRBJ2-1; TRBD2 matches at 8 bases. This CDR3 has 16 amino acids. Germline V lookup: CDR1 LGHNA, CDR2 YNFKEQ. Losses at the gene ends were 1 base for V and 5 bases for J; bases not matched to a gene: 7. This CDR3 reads CASSQVAGGNNNEQFF. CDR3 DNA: TGTGCCAGCAGCCAAGTCGCGGGAGGTAACAACAATGAGCAGTTCTTC.

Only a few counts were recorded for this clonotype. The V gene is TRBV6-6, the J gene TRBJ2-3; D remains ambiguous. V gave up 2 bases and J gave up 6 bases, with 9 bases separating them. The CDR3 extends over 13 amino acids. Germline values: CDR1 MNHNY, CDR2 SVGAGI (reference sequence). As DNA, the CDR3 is TGTGCCAGCAGTTACCGGGCCGGGGATACGCAGTATTTT. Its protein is CASSYRAGDTQYF.

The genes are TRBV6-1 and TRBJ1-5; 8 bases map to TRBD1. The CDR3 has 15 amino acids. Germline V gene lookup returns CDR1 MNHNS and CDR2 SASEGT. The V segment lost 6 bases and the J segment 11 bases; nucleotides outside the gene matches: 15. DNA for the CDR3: TGTGCCAGCAGCCTCGGACAGGGCAGGGATCCGACCCAGCATTTT. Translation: CASSLGQGRDPTQHF.

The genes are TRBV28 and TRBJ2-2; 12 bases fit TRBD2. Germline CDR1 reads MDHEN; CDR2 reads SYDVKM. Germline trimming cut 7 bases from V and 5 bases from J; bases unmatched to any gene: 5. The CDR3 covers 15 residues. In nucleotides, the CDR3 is TGTGCCAGCAAACTAGCGGGAGGAGAAACCGGGGAGCTGTTTTTT. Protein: CASKLAGGETGELFF.